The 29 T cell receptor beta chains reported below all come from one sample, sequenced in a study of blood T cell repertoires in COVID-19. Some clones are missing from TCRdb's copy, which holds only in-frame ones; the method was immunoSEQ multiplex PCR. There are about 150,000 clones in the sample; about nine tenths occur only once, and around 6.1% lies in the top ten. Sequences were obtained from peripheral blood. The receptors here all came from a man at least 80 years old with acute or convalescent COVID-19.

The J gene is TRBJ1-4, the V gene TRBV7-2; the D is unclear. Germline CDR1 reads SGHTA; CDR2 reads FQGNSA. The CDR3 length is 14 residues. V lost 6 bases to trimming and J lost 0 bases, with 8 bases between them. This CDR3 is CASSTSATNEKLFF. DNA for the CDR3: TGTGCCAGCAGTACTTCTGCAACTAATGAAAAACTGTTTTTT.

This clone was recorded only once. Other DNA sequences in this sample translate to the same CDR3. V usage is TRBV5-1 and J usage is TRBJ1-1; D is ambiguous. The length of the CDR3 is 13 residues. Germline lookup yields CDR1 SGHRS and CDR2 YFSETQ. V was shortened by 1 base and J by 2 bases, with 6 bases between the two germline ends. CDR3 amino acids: CASSLTVNTEAFF. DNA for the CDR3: TGCGCCAGCAGCTTGACAGTAAACACTGAAGCTTTCTTT. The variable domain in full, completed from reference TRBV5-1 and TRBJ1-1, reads KAGVTQTPRYLIKTRGQQVTLSCSPISGHRSVSWYQQTPGQGLQFLFEYFSETQRNKGNFPGRFSGRQFSNSRSEMNVSTLELGDSALYLCASSLTVNTEAFFGQGTRLTVV.

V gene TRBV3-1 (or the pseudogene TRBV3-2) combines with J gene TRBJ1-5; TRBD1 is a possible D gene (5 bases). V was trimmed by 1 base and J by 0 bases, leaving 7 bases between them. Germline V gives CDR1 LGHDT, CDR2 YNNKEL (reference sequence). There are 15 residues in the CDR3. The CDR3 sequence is CASSQGTLSNQPQHF. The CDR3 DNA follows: TGTGCCAGCAGCCAAGGGACACTTAGCAATCAGCCCCAGCATTTT.

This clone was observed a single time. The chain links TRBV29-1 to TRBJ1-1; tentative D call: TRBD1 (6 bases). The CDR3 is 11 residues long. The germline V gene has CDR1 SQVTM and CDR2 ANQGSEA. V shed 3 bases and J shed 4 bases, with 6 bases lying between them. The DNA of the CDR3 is TGCAGCGTTGACAGGGGCACTGAAGCTTTCTTT. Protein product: CSVDRGTEAFF.

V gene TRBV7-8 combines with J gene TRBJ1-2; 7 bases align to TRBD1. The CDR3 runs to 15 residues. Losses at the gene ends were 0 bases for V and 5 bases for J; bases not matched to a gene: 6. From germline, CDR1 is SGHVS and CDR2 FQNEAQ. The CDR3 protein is CASSLAGQRIYGYTF. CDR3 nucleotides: TGTGCCAGCAGCTTAGCGGGACAGAGAATATATGGCTACACCTTC.

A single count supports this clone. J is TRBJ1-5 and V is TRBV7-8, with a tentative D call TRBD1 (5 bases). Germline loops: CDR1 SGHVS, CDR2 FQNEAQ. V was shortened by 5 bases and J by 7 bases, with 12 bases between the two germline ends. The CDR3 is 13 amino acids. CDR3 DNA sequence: TGTGCCAGCAGCGGCGAAGGGGTCCAGCCCCAGCATTTT. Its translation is CASSGEGVQPQHF. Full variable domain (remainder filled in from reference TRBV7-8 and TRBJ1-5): GAGVSQSPRYKVAKRGQDVALRCDPISGHVSLFWYQQALGQGPEFLTYFQNEAQLDKSGLPSDRFFAERPEGSVSTLKIQRTQQEDSAVYLCASSGEGVQPQHFGDGTRLSIL.

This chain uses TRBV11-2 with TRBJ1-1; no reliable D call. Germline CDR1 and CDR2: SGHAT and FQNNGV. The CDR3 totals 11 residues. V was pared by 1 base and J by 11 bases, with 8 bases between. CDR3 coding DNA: TGTGCCAGCAGCTTAGTCCCCCCGGCTTTCTTT. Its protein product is CASSLVPPAFF.

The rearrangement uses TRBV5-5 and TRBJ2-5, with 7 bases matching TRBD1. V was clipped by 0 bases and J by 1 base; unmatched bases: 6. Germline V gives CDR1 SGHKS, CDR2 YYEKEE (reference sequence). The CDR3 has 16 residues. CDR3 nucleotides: TGTGCCAGCAGCTTGGGGACAGGAAGGATCCAAGAGACCCAGTACTTC. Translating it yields CASSLGTGRIQETQYF.

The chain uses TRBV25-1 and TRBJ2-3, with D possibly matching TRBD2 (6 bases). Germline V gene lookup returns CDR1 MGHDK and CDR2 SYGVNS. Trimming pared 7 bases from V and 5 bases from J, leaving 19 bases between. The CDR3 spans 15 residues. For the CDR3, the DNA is TGTGCCAGCAATTCTGGGACTTTCTTGTTAGATACGCAGTATTTT. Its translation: CASNSGTFLLDTQYF.

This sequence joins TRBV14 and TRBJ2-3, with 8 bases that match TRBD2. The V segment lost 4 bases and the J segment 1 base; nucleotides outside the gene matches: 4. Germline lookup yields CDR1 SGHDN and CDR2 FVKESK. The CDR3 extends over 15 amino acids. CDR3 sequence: CASSPGLAGTDTQYF. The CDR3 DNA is TGTGCCAGCAGCCCCGGACTAGCCGGCACAGATACGCAGTATTTT.

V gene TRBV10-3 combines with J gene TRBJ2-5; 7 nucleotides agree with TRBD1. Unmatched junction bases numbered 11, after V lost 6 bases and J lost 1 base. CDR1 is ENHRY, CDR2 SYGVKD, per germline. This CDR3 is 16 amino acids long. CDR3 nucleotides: TGTGCCATCAGCGGCGGACAGGCGCTGCTCCAAGAGACCCAGTACTTC. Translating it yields CAISGGQALLQETQYF.

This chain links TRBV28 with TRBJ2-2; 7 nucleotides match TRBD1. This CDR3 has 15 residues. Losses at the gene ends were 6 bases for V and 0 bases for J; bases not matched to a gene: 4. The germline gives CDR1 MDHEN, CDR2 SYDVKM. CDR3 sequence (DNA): TGTGCCAGCAGGCAAGGGGGCGCGAACACCGGGGAGCTGTTTTTT. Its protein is CASRQGGANTGELFF.

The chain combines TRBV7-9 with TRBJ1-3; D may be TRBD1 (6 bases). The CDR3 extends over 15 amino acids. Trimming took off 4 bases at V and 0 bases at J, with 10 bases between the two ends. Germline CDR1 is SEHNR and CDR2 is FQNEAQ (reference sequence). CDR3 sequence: CASSSEGGSGNTIYF. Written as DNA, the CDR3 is TGTGCCAGCAGCTCTGAAGGGGGCTCTGGAAACACCATATATTTT. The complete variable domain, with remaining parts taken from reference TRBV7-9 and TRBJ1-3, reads DTGVSQNPRHKITKRGQNVTFRCDPISEHNRLYWYRQTLGQGPEFLTYFQNEAQLEKSRLLSDRFSAERPKGSFSTLEIQRTEQGDSAMYLCASSSEGGSGNTIYFGEGSWLTVV.

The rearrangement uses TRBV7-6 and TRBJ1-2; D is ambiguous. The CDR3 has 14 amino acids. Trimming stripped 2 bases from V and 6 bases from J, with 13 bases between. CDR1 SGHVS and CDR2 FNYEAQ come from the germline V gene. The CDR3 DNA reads TGTGCCAGCAGCTTATTACGGGTCGGGGATGGCTACACCTTC. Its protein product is CASSLLRVGDGYTF.

CDR3 in DNA: TGTGCCAGCAGTGTTCCCCCCCAGGGGGGCTACAATGAGCAGTTCTTC. Residues: CASSVPPQGGYNEQFF. The V gene is TRBV6-1, the J gene TRBJ2-1; tentative D call: TRBD1 (7 bases). The CDR3 covers 16 residues. Germline V gene lookup returns CDR1 MNHNS and CDR2 SASEGT. Trimming pared 4 bases from V and 3 bases from J, leaving 16 bases between.

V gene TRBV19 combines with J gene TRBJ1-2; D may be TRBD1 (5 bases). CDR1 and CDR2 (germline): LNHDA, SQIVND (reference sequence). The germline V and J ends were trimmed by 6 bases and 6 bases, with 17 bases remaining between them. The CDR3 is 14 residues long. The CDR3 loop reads CASRLEGREHGYTF. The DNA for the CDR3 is TGTGCCAGTAGGTTGGAGGGGAGGGAGCATGGCTACACCTTC.

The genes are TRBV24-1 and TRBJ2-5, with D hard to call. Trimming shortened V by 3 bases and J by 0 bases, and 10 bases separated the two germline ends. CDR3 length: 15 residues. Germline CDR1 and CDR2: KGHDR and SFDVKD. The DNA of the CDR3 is TGTGCCACCAGTGATCCCTCAGGAAACCAAGAGACCCAGTACTTC. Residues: CATSDPSGNQETQYF.

CDR3 in amino acids: CASSSMYGYTF. The CDR3 nucleotides read TGTGCCAGTAGTTCCATGTATGGCTACACCTTC. The chain links TRBV19 to TRBJ1-2; D remains ambiguous. V gave up 5 bases and J gave up 5 bases, with 6 bases separating them. Germline-derived CDR1 and CDR2 are LNHDA and SQIVND (reference sequence). The CDR3 spans 11 residues.

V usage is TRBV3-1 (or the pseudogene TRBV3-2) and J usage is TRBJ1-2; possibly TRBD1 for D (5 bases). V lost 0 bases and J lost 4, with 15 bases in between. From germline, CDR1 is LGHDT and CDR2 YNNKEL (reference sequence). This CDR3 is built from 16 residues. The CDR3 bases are TGTGCCAGCAGCCAAGACCCAGGGCAGAACTTCTATGGCTACACCTTC. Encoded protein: CASSQDPGQNFYGYTF.

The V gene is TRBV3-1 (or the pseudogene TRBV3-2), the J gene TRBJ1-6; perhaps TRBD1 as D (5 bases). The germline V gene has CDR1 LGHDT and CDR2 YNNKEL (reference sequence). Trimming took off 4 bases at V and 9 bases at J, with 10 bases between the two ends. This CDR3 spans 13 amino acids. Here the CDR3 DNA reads TGTGCCAGCAGCCTTCAAAGGGGTTCACCCCTCCACTTT. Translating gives CASSLQRGSPLHF.

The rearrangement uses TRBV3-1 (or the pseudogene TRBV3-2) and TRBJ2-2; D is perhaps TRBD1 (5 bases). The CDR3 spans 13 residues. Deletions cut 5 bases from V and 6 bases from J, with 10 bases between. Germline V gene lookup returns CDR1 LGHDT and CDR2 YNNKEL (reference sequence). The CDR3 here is CASSAGAAGELFF. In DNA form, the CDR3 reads TGTGCCAGCAGCGCTGGGGCCGCCGGGGAGCTGTTTTTT.

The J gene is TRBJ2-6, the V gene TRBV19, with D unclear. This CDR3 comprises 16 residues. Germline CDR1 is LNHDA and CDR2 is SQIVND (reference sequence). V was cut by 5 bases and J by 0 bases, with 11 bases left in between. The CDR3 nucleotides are TGTGCCAGTAGTCCATTGCTGAGCTCTGGGGCCAACGTCCTGACTTTC. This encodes CASSPLLSSGANVLTF.

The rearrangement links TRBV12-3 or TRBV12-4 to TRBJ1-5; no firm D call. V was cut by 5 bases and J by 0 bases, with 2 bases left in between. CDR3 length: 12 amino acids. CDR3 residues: CASSRSNQPQHF. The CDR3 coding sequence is TGTGCCAGCAGTCGTAGCAATCAGCCCCAGCATTTT.

CDR3 sequence reads: CASSITRTGLAKNIQYF. CDR3 sequence (DNA): TGTGCCAGTAGTATAACCCGGACAGGACTAGCCAAAAACATTCAGTACTTC. The chain employs TRBV19 and TRBJ2-4; 7 bases line up with TRBD1. Germline-derived CDR1 and CDR2 are LNHDA and SQIVND (reference sequence). V lost 2 bases to trimming and J lost 0 bases; unmatched junction nucleotides: 7. The CDR3 is 17 residues long.

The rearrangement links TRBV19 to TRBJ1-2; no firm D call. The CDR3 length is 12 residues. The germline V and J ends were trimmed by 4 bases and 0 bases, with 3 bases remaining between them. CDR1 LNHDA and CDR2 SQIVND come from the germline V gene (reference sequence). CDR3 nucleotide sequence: TGTGCCAGTAGTACCTCTAACTATGGCTACACCTTC. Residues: CASSTSNYGYTF.

In nucleotides, the CDR3 is TGTGCCAGCAGCCATGGGGGGGCAGCTGACTATGGCTACACCTTC. This sequence encodes CASSHGGAADYGYTF. The J gene is TRBJ1-2, the V gene TRBV9; possible D gene TRBD1, 6 bases. V lost 4 bases, J lost 3 bases, and 16 bases lay in between. In germline, CDR1 is SGDLS, CDR2 YYNGEE. The CDR3 contains 15 residues.

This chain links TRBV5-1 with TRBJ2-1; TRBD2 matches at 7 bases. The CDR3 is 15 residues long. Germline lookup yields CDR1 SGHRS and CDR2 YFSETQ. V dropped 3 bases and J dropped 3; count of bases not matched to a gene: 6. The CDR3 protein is CASSSGEGIYNEQFF. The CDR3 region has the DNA TGCGCCAGCAGCTCGGGGGAGGGCATCTACAATGAGCAGTTCTTC.

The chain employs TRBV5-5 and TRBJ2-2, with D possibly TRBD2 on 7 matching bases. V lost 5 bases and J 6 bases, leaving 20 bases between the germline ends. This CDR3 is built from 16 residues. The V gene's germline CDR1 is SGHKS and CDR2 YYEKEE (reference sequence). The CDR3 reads CASSIPGGGGSGELFF. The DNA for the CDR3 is TGTGCCAGCAGTATCCCAGGAGGGGGGGGCTCCGGGGAGCTGTTTTTT. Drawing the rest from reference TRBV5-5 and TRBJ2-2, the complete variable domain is DAGVTQSPTHLIKTRGQQVTLRCSPISGHKSVSWYQQVLGQGPQFIFQYYEKEERGRGNFPDRFSARQFPNYSSELNVNALLLGDSALYLCASSIPGGGGSGELFFGEGSRLTVL.

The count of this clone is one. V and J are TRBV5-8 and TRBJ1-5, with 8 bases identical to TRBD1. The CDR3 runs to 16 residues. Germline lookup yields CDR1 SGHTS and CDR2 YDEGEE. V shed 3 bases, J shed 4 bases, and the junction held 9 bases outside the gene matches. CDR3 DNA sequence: TGTGCCAGCAGCTGGGGTCAGGGGGCCCAAAATCAGCCCCAGCATTTT. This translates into CASSWGQGAQNQPQHF.